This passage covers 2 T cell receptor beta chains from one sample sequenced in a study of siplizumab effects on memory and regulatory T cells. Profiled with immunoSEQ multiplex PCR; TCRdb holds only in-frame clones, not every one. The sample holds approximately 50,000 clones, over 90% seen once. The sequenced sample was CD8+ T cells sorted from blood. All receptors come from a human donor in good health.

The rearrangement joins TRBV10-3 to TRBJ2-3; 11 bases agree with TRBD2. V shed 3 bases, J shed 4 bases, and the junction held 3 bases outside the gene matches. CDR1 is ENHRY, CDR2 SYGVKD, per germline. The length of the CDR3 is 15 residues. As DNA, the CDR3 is TGTGCCATCAGTGATACTAGCGGGAGATCAGATACGCAGTATTTT. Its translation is CAISDTSGRSDTQYF.

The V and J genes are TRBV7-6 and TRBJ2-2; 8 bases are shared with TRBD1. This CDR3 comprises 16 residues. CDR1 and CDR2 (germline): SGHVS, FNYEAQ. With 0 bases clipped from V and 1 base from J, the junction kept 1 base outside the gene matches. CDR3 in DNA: TGTGCCAGCAGCTTAGCACAGGGGGTGAACACCGGGGAGCTGTTTTTT. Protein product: CASSLAQGVNTGELFF.